This note documents a single T cell receptor (beta chain) sequence. Its cognate antigen has yet to be identified. Within one base of it there is no much larger clone, and no base qualities were kept. The data were obtained in a study of technical replicates of blood from a handful of donors (dated by TCRdb to 2016 to 2017). The method behind the library was the immunoSEQ multiplex PCR assay. TCRdb re-hosts the immuneACCESS table, in-frame sequences only. Its copies lack some clones; in the studies checked, an unresolved V gene accounts for under half of them, and the cause for the rest is not known. This sample gives some 80,000 clones in total; about 92% of them show up just once. The ten largest account for about 0.41% of the sample. The CDR3 runs 16 residues from the cysteine to the phenylalanine. Only the CDR3 part of the read is kept: 48 bases, read in frame from the first base. CDR1 and CDR2 were assigned from the germline V gene as MDHEN and SYDVKM. V ends up 4 bases short and J 5 bases short, with an unmatched junction base count of 9.

The TCR sequence derives from a human donor in good health. The sample taken for sequencing was T cells isolated from PBMCs. The rearranged chain carries TRBV28 and TRBJ2-7, with 12 bases aligning to TRBD1. Here is the DNA: TGTGCCAGCAGTTCTGGGGGGGGGACAGGGGGCCACGAGCAGTACTTC. Translation gives CASSSGGGTGGHEQYF.